Included here is one TCR beta chain sequence, with context. Clones were sequenced by immunoSEQ multiplex PCR, and TCRdb holds only the in-frame ones, with some missing. The sample includes 25,000 to 30,000 clones, around 82% seen only once; the top ten take approximately 15%. This specimen belongs to a study of blood T cell repertoires in COVID-19. The CDR3 is 17 amino acids. The V and J genes are TRBV21-1 and TRBJ1-6. TRBV21-1 is deemed a pseudogene. The sequencing input was peripheral blood. The TCR was taken from a man in his 70s with active COVID-19. Here the CDR3 DNA reads TGTGCCAGCAGCAAAGATCTCCGGGTCCATTATAATTCACCCCTCCACTTT. As protein: CASSKDLRVHYNSPLHF.